This T cell receptor beta chain was profiled in a study of post-analysis software for immune sequencing data. At the level of the study: Several disease courses (relapsing-remitting, secondary progressive and progressive-relapsing) of multiple sclerosis were included. Study findings and constraints: Under the F measure, samples that were prepared in one batch clustered strongly together. Significantly lower normalized Chao1 diversity was found in patients with multiple sclerosis relative to controls. Comparison of patients with controls showed five or six TRBV segments more frequent in patients, TRBV5-6, TRBV5-1 and TRBV20-1 among them.

As regards this clonotype: Its cognate antigen is unknown.

Carried by the TCR beta cDNA libraries were unique molecular identifiers. Each sample of about 0.9 to 11 million input T cells yielded roughly 500,000 cDNA molecules, so each molecule approximated one T cell. TCRdb reanalysed the PCR reads using MiXCR and keeps one entry per CDR3 protein. Seen here are roughly 410,000 distinct CDR3 sequences, approximately 38% observed once, and the top ten hold roughly 13%. CDR3 size: 15 residues. The V end lost 5 bases, the J end lost 4 bases, and 17 bases lay between the germline ends. Germline V gives CDR1 SGHVS, CDR2 FNYEAQ. The sample was blood. This receptor was taken from a girl aged 5-17 years with multiple sclerosis. V usage is TRBV7-6 and J usage is TRBJ1-1, with D unresolved. CDR3 residues: CASSPASTGSTEAFF. The CDR3 DNA is TGTGCCAGCAGCCCCGCATCGACCGGGAGCACTGAAGCTTTCTTT.